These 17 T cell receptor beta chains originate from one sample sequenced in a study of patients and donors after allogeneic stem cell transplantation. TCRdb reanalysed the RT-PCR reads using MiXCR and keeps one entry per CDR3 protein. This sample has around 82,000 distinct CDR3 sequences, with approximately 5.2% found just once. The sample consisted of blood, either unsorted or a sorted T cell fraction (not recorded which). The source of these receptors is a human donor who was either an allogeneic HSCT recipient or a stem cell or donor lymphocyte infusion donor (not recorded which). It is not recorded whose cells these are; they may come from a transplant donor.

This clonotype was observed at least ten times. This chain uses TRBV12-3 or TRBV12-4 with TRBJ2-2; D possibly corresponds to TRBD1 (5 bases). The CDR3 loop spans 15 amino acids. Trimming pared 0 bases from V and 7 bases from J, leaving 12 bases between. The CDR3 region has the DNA TGTGCCAGCAGTTTAGCGCGTATAAGGGGCGGGGAGCTGTTTTTT. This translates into CASSLARIRGGELFF.

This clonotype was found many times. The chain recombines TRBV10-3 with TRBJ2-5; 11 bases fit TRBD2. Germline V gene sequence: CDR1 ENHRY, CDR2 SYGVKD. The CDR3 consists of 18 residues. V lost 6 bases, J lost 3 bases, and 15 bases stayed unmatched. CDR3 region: CAISRLGGGLAEEETQYF. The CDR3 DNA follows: TGTGCCATCAGCAGGCTGGGTGGGGGACTAGCGGAGGAAGAGACCCAGTACTTC.

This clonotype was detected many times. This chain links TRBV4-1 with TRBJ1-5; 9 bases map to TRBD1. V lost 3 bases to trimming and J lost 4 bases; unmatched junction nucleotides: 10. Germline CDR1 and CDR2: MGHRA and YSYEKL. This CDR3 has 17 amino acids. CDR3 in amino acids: CASSHIRGTGMNQPQHF. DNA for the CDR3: TGCGCCAGCAGCCATATCCGGGGGACAGGGATGAATCAGCCCCAGCATTTT.

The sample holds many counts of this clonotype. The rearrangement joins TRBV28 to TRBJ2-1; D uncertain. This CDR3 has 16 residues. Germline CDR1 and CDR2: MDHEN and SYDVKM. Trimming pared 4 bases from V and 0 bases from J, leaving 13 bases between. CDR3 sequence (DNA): TGTGCCAGCAGTTCCCGGGCCCAAGGCTCCTACAATGAGCAGTTCTTC. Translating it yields CASSSRAQGSYNEQFF.

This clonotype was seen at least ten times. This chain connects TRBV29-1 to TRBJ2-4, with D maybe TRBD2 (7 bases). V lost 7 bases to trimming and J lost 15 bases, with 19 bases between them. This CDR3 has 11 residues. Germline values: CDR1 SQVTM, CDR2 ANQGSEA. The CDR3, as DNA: TGCAGCGCAGGGGAGGGGACCCCTCGGTACTTC. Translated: CSAGEGTPRYF.

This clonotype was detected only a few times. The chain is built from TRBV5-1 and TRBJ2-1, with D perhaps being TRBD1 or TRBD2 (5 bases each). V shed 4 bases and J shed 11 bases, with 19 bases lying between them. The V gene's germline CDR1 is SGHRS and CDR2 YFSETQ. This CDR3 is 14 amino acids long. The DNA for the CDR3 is TGCGCCAGCAGCCCCGCGTCCCGGGGCAACCAGCAGTTCTTC. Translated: CASSPASRGNQQFF.

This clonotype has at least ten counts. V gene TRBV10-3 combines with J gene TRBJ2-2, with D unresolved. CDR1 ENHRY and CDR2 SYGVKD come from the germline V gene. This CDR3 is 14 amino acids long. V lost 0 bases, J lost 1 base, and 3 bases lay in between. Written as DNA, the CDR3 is TGTGCCATCAGTGAGTCGATGAACACCGGGGAGCTGTTTTTT. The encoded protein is CAISESMNTGELFF.

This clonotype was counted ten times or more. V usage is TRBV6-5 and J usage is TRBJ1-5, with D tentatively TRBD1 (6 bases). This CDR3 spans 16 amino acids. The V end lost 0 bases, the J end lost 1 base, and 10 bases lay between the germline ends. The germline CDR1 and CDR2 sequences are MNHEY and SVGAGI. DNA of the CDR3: TGTGCCAGCAGTTACTCGACAGGTATGAGCAATCAGCCCCAGCATTTT. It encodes CASSYSTGMSNQPQHF.

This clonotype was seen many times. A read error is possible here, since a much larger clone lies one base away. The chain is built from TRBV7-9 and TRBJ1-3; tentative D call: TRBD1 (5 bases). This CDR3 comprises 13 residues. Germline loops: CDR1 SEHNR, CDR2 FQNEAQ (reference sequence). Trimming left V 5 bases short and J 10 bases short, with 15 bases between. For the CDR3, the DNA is TGTGCCAGCAGCAGAAGACAGAAAACAACCATATATTTT. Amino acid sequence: CASSRRQKTTIYF. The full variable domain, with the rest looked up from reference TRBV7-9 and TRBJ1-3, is DTGVSQNPRHKITKRGQNVTFRCDPISEHNRLYWYRQTLGQGPEFLTYFQNEAQLEKSRLLSDRFSAERPKGSFSTLEIQRTEQGDSAMYLCASSRRQKTTIYFGEGSWLTVV.

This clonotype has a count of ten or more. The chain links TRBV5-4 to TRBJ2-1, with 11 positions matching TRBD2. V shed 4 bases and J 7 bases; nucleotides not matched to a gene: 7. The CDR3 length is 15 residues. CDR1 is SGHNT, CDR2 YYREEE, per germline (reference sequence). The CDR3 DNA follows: TGTGCCAGCAGCCCCCTAGCGGGGGGCGTGAATGAGCAGTTCTTC. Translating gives CASSPLAGGVNEQFF.

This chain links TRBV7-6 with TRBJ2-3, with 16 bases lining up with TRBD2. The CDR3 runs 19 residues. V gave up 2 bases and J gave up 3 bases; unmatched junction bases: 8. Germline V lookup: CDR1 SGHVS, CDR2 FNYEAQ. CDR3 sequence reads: CASSLSGLAGGPGTDTQYF. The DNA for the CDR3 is TGTGCCAGCAGCTTATCGGGACTAGCGGGAGGGCCGGGGACAGATACGCAGTATTTT.

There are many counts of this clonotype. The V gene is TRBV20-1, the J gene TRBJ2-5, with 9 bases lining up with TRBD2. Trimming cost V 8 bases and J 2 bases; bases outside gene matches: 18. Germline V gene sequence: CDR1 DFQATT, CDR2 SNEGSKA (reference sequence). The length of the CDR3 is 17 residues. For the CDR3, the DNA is TGCAGTCCCGGACGGTTGGCGGGAGGGCCGAGACAAGAGACCCAGTACTTC. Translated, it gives CSPGRLAGGPRQETQYF.

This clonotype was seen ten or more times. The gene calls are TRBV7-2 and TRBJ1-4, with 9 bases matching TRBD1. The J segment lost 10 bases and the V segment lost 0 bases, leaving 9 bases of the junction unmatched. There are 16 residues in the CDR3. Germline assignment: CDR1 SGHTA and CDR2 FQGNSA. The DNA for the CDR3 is TGTGCCAGCAGCTTAGCGCCGGGACAGGGCCGTGGAAAACTGTTTTTT. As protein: CASSLAPGQGRGKLFF.

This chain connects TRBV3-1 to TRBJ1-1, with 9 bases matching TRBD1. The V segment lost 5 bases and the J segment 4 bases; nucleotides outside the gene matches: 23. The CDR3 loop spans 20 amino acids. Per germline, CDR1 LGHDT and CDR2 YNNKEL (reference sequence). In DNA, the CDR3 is TGTGCCAGCAGCTTCTATCCGGTACTCAATGAGGTGACAGGGGGCACTGAAGCTTTCTTT. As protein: CASSFYPVLNEVTGGTEAFF.

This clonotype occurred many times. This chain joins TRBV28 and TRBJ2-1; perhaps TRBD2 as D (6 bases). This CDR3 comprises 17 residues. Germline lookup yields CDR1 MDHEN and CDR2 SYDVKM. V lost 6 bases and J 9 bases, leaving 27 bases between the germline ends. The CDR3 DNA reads TGTGCCAGCAGCCTCGGGCGGGGCGGTAGTTGGCAATCTGAGCAGTTCTTC. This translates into CASSLGRGGSWQSEQFF.

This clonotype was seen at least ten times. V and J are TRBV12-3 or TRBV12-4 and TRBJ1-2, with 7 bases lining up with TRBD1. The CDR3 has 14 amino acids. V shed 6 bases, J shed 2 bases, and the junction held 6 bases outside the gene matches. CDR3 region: CASRGTAFNYGYTF. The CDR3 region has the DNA TGTGCCAGCAGGGGGACAGCCTTCAACTATGGCTACACCTTC.

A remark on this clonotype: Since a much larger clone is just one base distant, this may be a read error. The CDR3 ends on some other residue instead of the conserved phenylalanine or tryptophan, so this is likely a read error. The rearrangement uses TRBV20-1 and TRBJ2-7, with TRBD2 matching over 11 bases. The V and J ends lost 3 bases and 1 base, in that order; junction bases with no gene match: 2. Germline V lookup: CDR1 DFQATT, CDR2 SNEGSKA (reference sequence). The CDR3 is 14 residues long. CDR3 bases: TGCAGTGCTAGGACTAGCGGGAAATCCTACGAGCAGTACCTC. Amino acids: CSARTSGKSYEQYL.